This T cell receptor beta chain emerged from a study of blood T cell repertoires in COVID-19. This clone was detected only once. From germline, CDR1 is MNHEY and CDR2 SMNVEV (reference sequence). V trimming: 4 bases; J trimming: 0 bases; junction bases outside the gene matches: 6. This CDR3 is 16 amino acids long. Here immunoSEQ multiplex PCR was the method, and the copy in TCRdb shows in-frame clones only, minus some. The sample yields fewer than 400,000 clones, around 90% seen once. The V gene is TRBV27, the J gene TRBJ2-3; TRBD2 matches 8 bases. Input material: PBMCs or T cells enriched from blood (not recorded which). This receptor was obtained from a woman aged 18-29 years who had recovered from COVID-19. The CDR3 loop reads CASSSDSGTSTDTQYF. The CDR3 DNA reads as TGTGCCAGCAGTTCCGATAGCGGGACTAGCACAGATACGCAGTATTTT.